This T cell receptor beta chain is from a study of Ad26.COV2.S vaccination and SARS-CoV-2 variants. The wider study: Dosing was one shot or two shots 56 days apart. Broader study findings: The analyses of TCR breadth and depth may have understated the size of total T cell responses.

Sequenced by immunoSEQ multiplex PCR; TCRdb stores in-frame clones only, minus some. The table shows roughly 380,000 clones, with about 85% occurring only once. Treatment defined: some 20 received Ad26.COV2.S at low or high dose, single or two shots; roughly five received placebo; per-sample allocation not given. Day 63 after the first vaccine or placebo injection was the time point for sampling. Whoever gave the sample was an adult aged 18-55 years in Boston. This clone was observed a few times. The antigen remains unidentified. This CDR3 has 14 amino acids. The germline gives CDR1 LGHDT, CDR2 YNNKEL (reference sequence). Trimming removed 0 bases from V and 1 base from J, with 6 bases in between.

The J gene is TRBJ1-1, the V gene TRBV3-1 (or the pseudogene TRBV3-2), with D possibly being TRBD1 (5 bases). This sample comprised peripheral blood, obtained in a trial of Ad26.COV2.S vaccine versus placebo. The source is a person aged 18-60 years who received the Ad26.COV2.S COVID-19 vaccine or a placebo. The CDR3 sequence: CASSQEGRNTEAFF. CDR3 sequence (DNA): TGTGCCAGCAGCCAAGAGGGACGGAACACTGAAGCTTTCTTT.